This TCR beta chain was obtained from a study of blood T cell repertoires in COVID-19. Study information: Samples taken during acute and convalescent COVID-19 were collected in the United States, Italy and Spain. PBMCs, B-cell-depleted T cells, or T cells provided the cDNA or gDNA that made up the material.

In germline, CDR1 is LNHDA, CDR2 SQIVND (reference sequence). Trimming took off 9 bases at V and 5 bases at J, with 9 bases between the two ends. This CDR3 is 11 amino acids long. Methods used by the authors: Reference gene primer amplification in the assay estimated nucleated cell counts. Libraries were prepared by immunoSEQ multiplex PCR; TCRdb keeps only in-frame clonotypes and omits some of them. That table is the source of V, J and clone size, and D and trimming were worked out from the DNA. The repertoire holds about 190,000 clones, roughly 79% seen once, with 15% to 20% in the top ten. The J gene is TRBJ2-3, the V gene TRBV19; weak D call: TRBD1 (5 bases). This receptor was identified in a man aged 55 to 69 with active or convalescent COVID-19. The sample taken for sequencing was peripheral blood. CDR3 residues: CASRAVDTQYF. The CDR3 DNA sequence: TGTGCCAGCAGGGCCGTAGATACGCAGTATTTT.